This T cell receptor beta chain is from a study of CD8+CD57+ T cells in acquired aplastic anemia. Overall study context: When averaged, DNA from sorted CD4+ and CD8+ cells came to approximately 3.2 ug.

Sequenced patients had shown CD8+CD57+ cell expansion by flow cytometry. Severe acquired aplastic anemia was diagnosed in all patients. Both TCR beta VDJ combination and CDR3 sequence profiling were carried out. Genomic DNA was the template for this profiling. TCRdb ran MiXCR on the reads and lists one entry per CDR3 protein. The table has roughly 220,000 distinct CDR3 sequences, approximately 60% seen once. Trimming left V 1 base short and J 0 bases short, with 10 bases between. Per the germline V gene, CDR1 is DFQATT and CDR2 is SNEGSKA (reference sequence). The CDR3 totals 15 residues. The material sequenced was sorted CD4+, CD8+, or CD8+CD57+ T cells (not recorded which) from PBMCs. This sequence was found in a human donor with aplastic anemia. The rearrangement links TRBV20-1 to TRBJ2-1, with a possible D match to TRBD1 (5 bases). The CDR3 spells CSARGGQSSYNEQFF. CDR3 DNA: TGCAGTGCTAGAGGTGGACAAAGCTCCTACAATGAGCAGTTCTTC.